These 20 T cell receptor beta chains came from one sample sequenced in a study of cytomegalovirus exposure and HLA in healthy donors. The study ran its PCR with 60 Vbeta and 13 Jbeta primers. Produced via immunoSEQ multiplex PCR; TCRdb's table is partial and in-frame only. The sample carries 150,000 to 200,000 clones, roughly 76% recorded once. Material for sequencing was PBMCs. These receptors were collected from a human donor in good health.

The chain uses TRBV11-2 and TRBJ2-5, with D perhaps TRBD2 (6 bases). Germline CDR1 is SGHAT and CDR2 is FQNNGV. This CDR3 comprises 15 residues. V gave up 0 bases and J gave up 5 bases, with 13 bases separating them. CDR3 in DNA: TGTGCCAGCAGCTTAGATCGGGGGACTCGGGAGACCCAGTACTTC. Its translation is CASSLDRGTRETQYF.

The V and J genes are TRBV6-1 and TRBJ1-6; 9 positions match TRBD1. Germline CDR1 is MNHNS and CDR2 is SASEGT. This CDR3 region has 13 residues. The trim removed 6 bases at V and 10 bases at J, leaving 4 bases unmatched. CDR3: CASRGQGRSPLHF. DNA of the CDR3: TGTGCCAGCAGGGGACAGGGAAGGTCACCCCTCCACTTT.

The V call is TRBV5-1, the J call TRBJ2-3; a weak D match, TRBD2 (7 bases). The germline V gene has CDR1 SGHRS and CDR2 YFSETQ. The V end was cut by 3 bases, the J end by 2 bases, with 13 bases between. There are 15 residues in the CDR3. For the CDR3, the DNA is TGCGCCAGCAGCTGGGGGAGGGGGGCCACAGATACGCAGTATTTT. Protein sequence: CASSWGRGATDTQYF.

The chain combines TRBV15 with TRBJ1-1, with unresolved D. This CDR3 is 13 amino acids long. Trimming took off 3 bases at V and 7 bases at J, with 12 bases between the two ends. The germline V gene has CDR1 LNHNV and CDR2 YYDKDF (reference sequence). For the CDR3, the DNA is TGTGCCACCAGCAGGGAGGTGATGTATGAAGCTTTCTTT. Translation: CATSREVMYEAFF.

This clone turned up a few times. The rearrangement uses TRBV6-1 and TRBJ1-4; possibly TRBD1 for D (5 bases). The CDR3 runs to 14 residues. The germline gives CDR1 MNHNS, CDR2 SASEGT. V gave up 5 bases and J gave up 5 bases, with 12 bases separating them. The CDR3 sequence is CASSNKQANEKLFF. As DNA, the CDR3 is TGTGCCAGCAGTAACAAACAGGCGAATGAAAAACTGTTTTTT.

A few counts support this clone. The DNA for the CDR3 is TGTGCCAGCAGTGATAGCGGAAACTACAATGAGCAGTTCTTC. Translated, it gives CASSDSGNYNEQFF. The chain has TRBV2 and TRBJ2-1; possible D gene TRBD2, 6 bases. This CDR3 region has 14 residues. With 3 bases removed from V and 3 bases from J, the gap between germline ends came to 9 bases. From germline, CDR1 is SNHLY and CDR2 FYNNEI.

The table lists this clone with a few counts. The chain is built from TRBV7-9 and TRBJ1-5, with 8 positions matching TRBD1. The V gene's germline CDR1 is SEHNR and CDR2 FQNEAQ (reference sequence). The CDR3 extends over 16 amino acids. V dropped 3 bases and J dropped 2; count of bases not matched to a gene: 6. The CDR3 is CASSFSQGVGNQPQHF. CDR3 coding DNA: TGTGCCAGCAGCTTCTCACAGGGGGTTGGCAATCAGCCCCAGCATTTT.

CDR3 in amino acids: CASSTGLEEEDGELFF. CDR3 sequence (DNA): TGCGCCAGCAGCACCGGACTAGAGGAAGAGGACGGGGAGCTGTTTTTT. This chain joins TRBV5-1 and TRBJ2-2; 7 positions match TRBD2. V was clipped by 4 bases and J by 7 bases; unmatched bases: 13. Germline assignment: CDR1 SGHRS and CDR2 YFSETQ. This CDR3 spans 16 amino acids.

V gene TRBV5-1 combines with J gene TRBJ2-5; tentative D call: TRBD2 (6 bases). In germline, CDR1 is SGHRS, CDR2 YFSETQ. CDR3 length: 13 amino acids. The V end was cut by 0 bases, the J end by 5 bases, with 8 bases between. The CDR3 spells CASSLGAGETQYF. The DNA for the CDR3 is TGCGCCAGCAGCTTGGGAGCGGGCGAGACCCAGTACTTC.

The chain employs TRBV15 and TRBJ2-7; TRBD1 matches 9 bases. Germline CDR1 is LNHNV and CDR2 is YYDKDF (reference sequence). Trimming removed 5 bases from V and 5 bases from J; junction bases left unmatched: 10. This CDR3 is 15 amino acids long. This CDR3 reads CATSLGTGSLHEQYF. DNA of the CDR3: TGTGCCACCAGCCTTGGGACAGGGTCACTCCACGAGCAGTACTTC.

This clone is a singleton in its sample. The chain carries TRBV27 and TRBJ1-6; 8 positions match TRBD1. CDR1 and CDR2 (germline): MNHEY, SMNVEV (reference sequence). This CDR3 is built from 15 residues. V lost 2 bases, J lost 9 bases, and 6 bases stayed unmatched. DNA of the CDR3: TGTGCCAGCAGTTTAGTTCCAGGGGGCTCTTCACCCCTCCACTTT. Translating it yields CASSLVPGGSSPLHF.

This rearrangement joins TRBV19 to TRBJ2-7; a possible D gene is TRBD1 (5 bases). CDR1 LNHDA and CDR2 SQIVND come from the germline V gene (reference sequence). With 3 bases removed from V and 3 bases from J, the gap between germline ends came to 12 bases. There are 14 residues in the CDR3. CDR3 nucleotides: TGTGCCAGTAGTATTTCGGGCAGGGACTACGAGCAGTACTTC. Translating gives CASSISGRDYEQYF.

The chain is built from TRBV11-3 and TRBJ1-1, with D hard to call. V lost 7 bases and J 0 bases, leaving 12 bases between the germline ends. The CDR3 has 14 residues. The germline gives CDR1 SGHNT, CDR2 YENEEA. The CDR3 spells CASNPRGVNTEAFF. In DNA form, the CDR3 reads TGTGCCAGCAACCCACGAGGCGTGAACACTGAAGCTTTCTTT.

This clone was counted only a few times. The CDR3 reads CASNRGTEAFF. The CDR3 DNA sequence: TGTGCCAGCAACAGGGGCACTGAAGCTTTCTTT. The gene calls are TRBV5-6 and TRBJ1-1; the match to TRBD1 covers 7 bases. The V gene's germline CDR1 is SGHDT and CDR2 YYEEEE. V lost 6 bases, J lost 4 bases, and 0 bases stayed unmatched. The CDR3 loop spans 11 amino acids.

This rearrangement joins TRBV5-1 to TRBJ2-1; 7 bases are a match to TRBD2. The germline V gene has CDR1 SGHRS and CDR2 YFSETQ. Germline trimming cut 0 bases from V and 6 bases from J; bases unmatched to any gene: 6. The CDR3 has 15 residues. CDR3: CASSLEASGFNEQFF. In DNA form, the CDR3 reads TGCGCCAGCAGCTTGGAGGCTAGCGGCTTCAATGAGCAGTTCTTC.

A note on this clone: Other DNA sequences within the sample encode an identical CDR3. The J gene is TRBJ1-1, the V gene TRBV10-1, with 7 nucleotides matching TRBD1. This CDR3 contains 14 residues. Germline CDR1 and CDR2: WNHNN and SYGVQD (reference sequence). V gave up 5 bases and J gave up 4 bases; unmatched junction bases: 7. CDR3 DNA sequence: TGCGCCAGCAGTTTGGACAGGAGATCCACTGAAGCTTTCTTT. Protein product: CASSLDRRSTEAFF.

The chain joins TRBV29-1 to TRBJ2-3; unclear D gene. V was clipped by 7 bases and J by 2 bases, with 13 bases between them. Germline CDR1 reads SQVTM; CDR2 reads ANQGSEA. The CDR3 covers 13 residues. Written as DNA, the CDR3 is TGCAGCGCCAAATCAGGCGTCACAGATACGCAGTATTTT. Its translation is CSAKSGVTDTQYF.

V is TRBV15 and J is TRBJ2-7; 8 bases agree with TRBD1. CDR3 length: 14 amino acids. Trimming took 3 bases from V and 1 from J; bases not matched to a gene: 2. In germline, CDR1 is LNHNV, CDR2 YYDKDF (reference sequence). CDR3 sequence (DNA): TGTGCCACCAGCAGGGACAGGGCATCCTACGAGCAGTACTTC. Translating it yields CATSRDRASYEQYF. Using reference TRBV15 and TRBJ2-7 for the parts outside the CDR3, the full variable domain is DAMVIQNPRYQVTQFGKPVTLSCSQTLNHNVMYWYQQKSSQAPKLLFHYYDKDFNNEADTPDNFQSRRPNTSFCFLDIRSPGLGDTAMYLCATSRDRASYEQYFGPGTRLTVT.

V gene TRBV19 combines with J gene TRBJ2-3, with TRBD2 matching 9 bases. The germline gives CDR1 LNHDA, CDR2 SQIVND (reference sequence). This CDR3 has 15 residues. The V gene end was trimmed by 5 bases and the J gene end by 3 bases; junction bases not matched to a gene: 6. CDR3: CASSVGGGATDTQYF. In DNA form, the CDR3 reads TGTGCCAGTAGTGTTGGCGGGGGGGCAACAGATACGCAGTATTTT. Complete variable domain (other parts from reference TRBV19 and TRBJ2-3): DGGITQSPKYLFRKEGQNVTLSCEQNLNHDAMYWYRQDPGQGLRLIYYSQIVNDFQKGDIAEGYSVSREKKESFPLTVTSAQKNPTAFYLCASSVGGGATDTQYFGPGTRLTVL.

The chain is built from TRBV5-4 and TRBJ2-5, with a tentative D call TRBD2 (5 bases). The CDR3 extends over 16 amino acids. Germline loops: CDR1 SGHNT, CDR2 YYREEE (reference sequence). The V and J ends lost 0 bases and 0 bases respectively, with 12 bases between them. CDR3: CASSLAFGNNQETQYF. The CDR3 nucleotides read TGTGCCAGCAGCTTGGCCTTCGGGAACAACCAAGAGACCCAGTACTTC.